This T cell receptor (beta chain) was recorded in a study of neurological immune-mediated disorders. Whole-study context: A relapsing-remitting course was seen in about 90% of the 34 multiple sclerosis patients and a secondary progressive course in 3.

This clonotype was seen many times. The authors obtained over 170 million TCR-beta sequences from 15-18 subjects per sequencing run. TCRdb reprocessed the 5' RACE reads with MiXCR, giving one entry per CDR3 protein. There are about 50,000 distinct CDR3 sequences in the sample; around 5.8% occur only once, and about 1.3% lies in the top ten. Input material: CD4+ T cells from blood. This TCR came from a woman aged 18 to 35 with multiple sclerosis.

CDR3 sequence reads: CASRTTGGNEQFF. For the CDR3, the DNA is TGTGCCAGCAGGACCACAGGGGGCAATGAGCAGTTCTTC. The V call is TRBV11-1, the J call TRBJ2-1; 8 nucleotides align to TRBD1. Germline V gives CDR1 SGHAT, CDR2 FQDESV (reference sequence). The length of the CDR3 is 13 residues. After removal of 6 bases from V and 6 bases from J, the junction contained 4 bases not matched to a gene.